This TCR beta chain derives from a study of T-cell reconstitution after alpha-beta-depleted transplantation in children. Study-wide results and limits: Reportedly, only several hundred clones from non-depleted graft cells drove alpha-beta T-cell counts at about two months. Newly produced T cells mostly accounted for T-cell counts and diversity one year post-transplant.

A TCRbeta library incorporating unique molecular identifiers was prepared. TCRdb passed the PCR reads through MiXCR, listing each CDR3 protein once. The sample carries roughly 790,000 distinct CDR3 sequences, roughly 15% recorded once. About this clonotype: The target antigen is unknown.

CDR1 and CDR2 from the germline V gene are SEHNR and FQNEAQ (reference sequence). V lost 0 bases to trimming and J lost 0 bases, with 8 bases between them. The length of the CDR3 is 15 residues. This specimen was PBMCs, mostly from graft donor cells, taken 360 days after TCRalphabeta/CD19-depleted stem cell transplant. The V call is TRBV7-9, the J call TRBJ1-2; D call uncertain. The clonotype was recovered from a male patient aged 10-17 years who had a stem cell transplant for acute lymphoblastic leukemia, so the T cells may come from the graft donor. The CDR3: CASSLALRANYGYTF. In DNA form, the CDR3 reads TGTGCCAGCAGCTTAGCCCTGAGGGCTAACTATGGCTACACCTTC.